This T cell receptor beta chain came from a study of patients and donors after allogeneic stem cell transplantation. MiXCR was run by TCRdb on the RT-PCR reads, yielding one entry per CDR3 protein. This table holds over 400,000 distinct CDR3 sequences, 15% to 20% found once. This CDR3 region has 12 residues. V shed 7 bases and J shed 3 bases, with 12 bases lying between them. Germline V lookup: CDR1 SQVTM, CDR2 ANQGSEA. This clonotype was counted between two and nine times. The rearrangement uses TRBV29-1 and TRBJ1-1, with D possibly TRBD1 on 6 matching bases. The specimen sequenced was blood, either unsorted or a sorted T cell fraction (not recorded which). This TCR derives from a human donor who was either an allogeneic HSCT recipient or a stem cell or donor lymphocyte infusion donor (not recorded which). It is not recorded whose cells these are; they may come from a transplant donor. The CDR3 nucleotides read TGCAGCGCTTCGGACAGCTACACTGAAGCTTTCTTT. It codes for CSASDSYTEAFF. The variable domain in full, completed from reference TRBV29-1 and TRBJ1-1, reads SAVISQKPSRDICQRGTSLTIQCQVDSQVTMMFWYRQQPGQSLTLIATANQGSEATYESGFVIDKFPISRPNLTFSTLTVSNMSPEDSSIYLCSASDSYTEAFFGQGTRLTVV.